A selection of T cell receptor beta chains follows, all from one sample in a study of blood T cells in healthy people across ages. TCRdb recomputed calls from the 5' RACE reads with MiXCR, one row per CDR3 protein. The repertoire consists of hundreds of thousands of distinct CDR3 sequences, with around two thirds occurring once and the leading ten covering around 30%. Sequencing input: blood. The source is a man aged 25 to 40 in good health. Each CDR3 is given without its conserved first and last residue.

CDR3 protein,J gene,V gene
ASSLYQDSTDTQY,TRBJ2-3,TRBV7-8
ASSPRTSGGWDTQY,TRBJ2-3,TRBV18
ASSPGGSDYNEQF,TRBJ2-1,TRBV9
ASNSDARQETQY,TRBJ2-5,TRBV12-3/TRBV12-4
SADRVRNQPQH,TRBJ1-5,TRBV20-1
SVEGPLTGEYEQY,-,TRBV29-1
ASSLAGKGGNQPQH,TRBJ1-5,TRBV7-8
ASSSTSLEQY,TRBJ2-7,TRBV6-5
AIRGGLYNEQF,TRBJ2-1,TRBV30
AIGDASEGEQY,TRBJ2-7,TRBV10-3
ASSLGGGSEQY,TRBJ2-7,TRBV5-1
ASSLGPGGVYNEQF,TRBJ2-1,TRBV7-2
AWSVPGTSVFYGYT,TRBJ1-2,TRBV30
ASSKGTSLANTIY,TRBJ1-3,TRBV21-1
ASSQGPAGATDTQY,TRBJ2-3,TRBV4-2
ASRPTGGGSPLH,TRBJ1-6,TRBV7-9
ASSHPGGFEQY,TRBJ2-7,TRBV4-3
ASRAGQGGFYEQY,TRBJ2-7,TRBV6-1